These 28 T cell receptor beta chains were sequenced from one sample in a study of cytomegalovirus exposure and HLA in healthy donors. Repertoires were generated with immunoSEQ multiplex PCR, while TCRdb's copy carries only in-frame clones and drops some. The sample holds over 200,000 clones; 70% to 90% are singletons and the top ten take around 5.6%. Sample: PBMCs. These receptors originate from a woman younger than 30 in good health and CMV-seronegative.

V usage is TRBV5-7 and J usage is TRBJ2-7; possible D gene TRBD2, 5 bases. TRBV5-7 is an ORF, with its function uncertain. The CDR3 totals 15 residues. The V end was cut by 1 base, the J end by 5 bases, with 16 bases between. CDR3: CASSLCSCGFDEQYF. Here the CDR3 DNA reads TGTGCCAGCAGCTTGTGTAGTTGCGGGTTCGACGAGCAGTACTTC.

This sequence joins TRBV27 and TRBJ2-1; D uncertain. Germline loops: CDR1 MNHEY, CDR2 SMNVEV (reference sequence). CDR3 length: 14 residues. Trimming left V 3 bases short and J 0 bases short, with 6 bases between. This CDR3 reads CASSFLGSYNEQFF. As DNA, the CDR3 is TGTGCCAGCAGTTTCTTGGGCTCCTACAATGAGCAGTTCTTC.

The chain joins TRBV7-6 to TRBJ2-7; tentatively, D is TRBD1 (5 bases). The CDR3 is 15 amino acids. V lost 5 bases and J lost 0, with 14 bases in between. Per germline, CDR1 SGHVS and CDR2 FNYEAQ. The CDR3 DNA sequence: TGTGCCAGCAGCCAAGGGGCATCTTTCTCCTACGAGCAGTACTTC. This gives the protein CASSQGASFSYEQYF. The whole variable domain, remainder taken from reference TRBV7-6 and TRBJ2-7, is GAGVSQSPRYKVTKRGQDVALRCDPISGHVSLYWYRQALGQGPEFLTYFNYEAQQDKSGLPNDRFSAERPEGSISTLTIQRTEQRDSAMYRCASSQGASFSYEQYFGPGTRLTVT.

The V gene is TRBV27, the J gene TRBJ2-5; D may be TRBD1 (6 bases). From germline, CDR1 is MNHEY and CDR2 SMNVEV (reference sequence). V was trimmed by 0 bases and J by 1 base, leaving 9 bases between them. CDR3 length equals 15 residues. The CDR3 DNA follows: TGTGCCAGCAGTTTATCTAACAGGGCCCAAGAGACCCAGTACTTC. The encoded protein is CASSLSNRAQETQYF.

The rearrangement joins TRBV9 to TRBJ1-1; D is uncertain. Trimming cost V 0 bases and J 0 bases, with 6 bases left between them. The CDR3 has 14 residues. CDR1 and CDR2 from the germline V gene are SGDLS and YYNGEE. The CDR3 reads CASSVELVNTEAFF. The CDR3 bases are TGTGCCAGCAGCGTAGAGTTGGTGAACACTGAAGCTTTCTTT. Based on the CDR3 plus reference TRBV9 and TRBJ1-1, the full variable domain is DSGVTQTPKHLITATGQRVTLRCSPRSGDLSVYWYQQSLDQGLQFLIQYYNGEERAKGNILERFSAQQFPDLHSELNLSSLELGDSALYFCASSVELVNTEAFFGQGTRLTVV.

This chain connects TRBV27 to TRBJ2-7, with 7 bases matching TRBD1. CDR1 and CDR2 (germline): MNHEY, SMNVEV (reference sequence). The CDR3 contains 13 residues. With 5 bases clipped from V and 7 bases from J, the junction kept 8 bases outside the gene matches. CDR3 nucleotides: TGTGCCAGCAGTCGACAGGGCTCGGAAGAGCAGTACTTC. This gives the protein CASSRQGSEEQYF.

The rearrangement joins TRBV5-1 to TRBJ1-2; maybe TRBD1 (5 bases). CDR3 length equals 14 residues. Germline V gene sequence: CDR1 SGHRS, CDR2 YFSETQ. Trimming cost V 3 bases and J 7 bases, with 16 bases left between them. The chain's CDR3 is CASSYRDPESGYTF. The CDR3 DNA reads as TGCGCCAGCAGCTACCGGGACCCCGAGAGTGGCTACACCTTC.

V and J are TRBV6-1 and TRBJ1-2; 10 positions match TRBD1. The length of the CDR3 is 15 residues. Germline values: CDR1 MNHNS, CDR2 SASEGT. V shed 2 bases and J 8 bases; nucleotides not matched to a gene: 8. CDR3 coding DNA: TGTGCCAGCAGTGAACCGGGACAGGGGCCCAGGGGCTACACCTTC. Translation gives CASSEPGQGPRGYTF.

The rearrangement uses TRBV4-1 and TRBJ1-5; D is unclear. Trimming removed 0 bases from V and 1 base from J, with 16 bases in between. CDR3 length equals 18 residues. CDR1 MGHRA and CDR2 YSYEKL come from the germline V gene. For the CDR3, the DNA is TGCGCCAGCAGCCAAGATTGGGCCCCGGGTAGCAGCAATCAGCCCCAGCATTTT. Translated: CASSQDWAPGSSNQPQHF.

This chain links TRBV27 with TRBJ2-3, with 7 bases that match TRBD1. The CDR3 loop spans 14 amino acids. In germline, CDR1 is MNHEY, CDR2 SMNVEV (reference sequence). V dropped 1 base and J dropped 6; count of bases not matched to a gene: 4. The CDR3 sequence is CASSLFPRGDTQYF. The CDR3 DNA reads TGTGCCAGCAGTTTATTTCCCAGGGGGGATACGCAGTATTTT.

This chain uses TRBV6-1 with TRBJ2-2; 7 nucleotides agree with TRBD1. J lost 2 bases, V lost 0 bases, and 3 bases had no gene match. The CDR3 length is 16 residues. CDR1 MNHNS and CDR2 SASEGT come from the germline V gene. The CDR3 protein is CASSEARDSNTGELFF. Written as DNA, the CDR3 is TGTGCCAGCAGTGAAGCCCGGGACAGCAACACCGGGGAGCTGTTTTTT.

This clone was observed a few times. The CDR3 DNA sequence: TGTGCCAGCAGTCCCGGGACGGTCTATGGCTACACCTTC. It codes for CASSPGTVYGYTF. The V and J genes are TRBV2 and TRBJ1-2, with a possible D match to TRBD1 (5 bases). The CDR3 consists of 13 residues. CDR1 and CDR2 from the germline V gene are SNHLY and FYNNEI. V shed 5 bases and J shed 4 bases, with 11 bases lying between them.

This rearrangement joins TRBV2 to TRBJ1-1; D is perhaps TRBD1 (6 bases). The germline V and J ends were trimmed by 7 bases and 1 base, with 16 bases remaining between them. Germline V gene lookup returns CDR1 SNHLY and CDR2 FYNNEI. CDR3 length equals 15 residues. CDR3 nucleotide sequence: TGTGCCAGCAAACCCGGGACATCACGGAACACTGAAGCTTTCTTT. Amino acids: CASKPGTSRNTEAFF.

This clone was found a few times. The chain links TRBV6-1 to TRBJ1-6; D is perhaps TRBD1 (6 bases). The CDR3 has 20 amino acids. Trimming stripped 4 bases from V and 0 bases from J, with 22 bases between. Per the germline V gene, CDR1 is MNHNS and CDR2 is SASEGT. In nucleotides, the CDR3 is TGTGCCAGCAGTGCCCCCCTAGGGGGACCTCTCGGCTCCTATAATTCACCCCTCCACTTT. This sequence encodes CASSAPLGGPLGSYNSPLHF.

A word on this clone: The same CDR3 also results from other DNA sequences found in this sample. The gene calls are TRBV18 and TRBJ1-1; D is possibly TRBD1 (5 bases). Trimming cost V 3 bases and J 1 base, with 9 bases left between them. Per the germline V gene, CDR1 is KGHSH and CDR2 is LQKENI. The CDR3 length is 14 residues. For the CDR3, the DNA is TGTGCCAGCTCACCTCTGGGGGGGAACACTGAAGCTTTCTTT. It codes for CASSPLGGNTEAFF. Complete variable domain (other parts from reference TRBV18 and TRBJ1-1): NAGVMQNPRHLVRRRGQEARLRCSPMKGHSHVYWYRQLPEEGLKFMVYLQKENIIDESGMPKERFSAEFPKEGPSILRIQQVVRGDSAAYFCASSPLGGNTEAFFGQGTRLTVV.

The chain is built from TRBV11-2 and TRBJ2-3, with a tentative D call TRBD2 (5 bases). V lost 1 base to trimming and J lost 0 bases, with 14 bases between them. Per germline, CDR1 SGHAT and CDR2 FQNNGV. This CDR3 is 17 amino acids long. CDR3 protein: CASSLVGGGASTDTQYF. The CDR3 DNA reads TGTGCCAGCAGCTTAGTTGGCGGAGGAGCTAGCACAGATACGCAGTATTTT.

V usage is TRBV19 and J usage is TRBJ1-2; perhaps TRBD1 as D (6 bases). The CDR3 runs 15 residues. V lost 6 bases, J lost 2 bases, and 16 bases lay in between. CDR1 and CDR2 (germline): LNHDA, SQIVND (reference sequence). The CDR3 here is CASSPPGQTNYGYTF. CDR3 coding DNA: TGTGCCAGTAGCCCTCCTGGACAGACAAACTATGGCTACACCTTC.

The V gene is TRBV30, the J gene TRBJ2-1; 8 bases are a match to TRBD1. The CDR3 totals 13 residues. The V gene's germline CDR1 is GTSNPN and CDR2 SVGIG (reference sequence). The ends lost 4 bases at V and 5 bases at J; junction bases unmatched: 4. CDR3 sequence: CAWNRGYDNEQFF. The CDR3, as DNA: TGTGCCTGGAACAGGGGGTATGACAATGAGCAGTTCTTC.

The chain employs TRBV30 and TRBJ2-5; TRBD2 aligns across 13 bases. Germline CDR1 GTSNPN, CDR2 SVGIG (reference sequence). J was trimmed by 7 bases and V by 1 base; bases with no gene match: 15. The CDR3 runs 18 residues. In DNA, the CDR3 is TGTGCCTGGAGTGGCGGACTAGCGGGGGCCCTAGTCTCTGGGACCCAGTACTTC. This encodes CAWSGGLAGALVSGTQYF.

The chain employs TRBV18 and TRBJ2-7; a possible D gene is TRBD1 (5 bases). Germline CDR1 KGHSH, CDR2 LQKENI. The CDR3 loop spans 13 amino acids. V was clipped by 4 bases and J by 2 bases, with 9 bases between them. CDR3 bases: TGTGCCAGCTCACAGACAGCTACCTACGAGCAGTACTTC. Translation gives CASSQTATYEQYF.

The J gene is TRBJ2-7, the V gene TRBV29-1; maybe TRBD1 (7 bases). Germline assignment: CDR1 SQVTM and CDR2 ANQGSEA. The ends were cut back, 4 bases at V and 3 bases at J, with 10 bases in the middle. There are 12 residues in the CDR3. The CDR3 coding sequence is TGCAGCGTTGCAGGGGGACTCTACGAGCAGTACTTC. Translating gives CSVAGGLYEQYF.

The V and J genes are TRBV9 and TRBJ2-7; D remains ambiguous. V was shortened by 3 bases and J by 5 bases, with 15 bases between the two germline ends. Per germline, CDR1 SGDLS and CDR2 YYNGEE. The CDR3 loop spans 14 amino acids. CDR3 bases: TGTGCCAGCAGCGCCCGGACCTATACCCACGAGCAGTACTTC. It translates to CASSARTYTHEQYF.

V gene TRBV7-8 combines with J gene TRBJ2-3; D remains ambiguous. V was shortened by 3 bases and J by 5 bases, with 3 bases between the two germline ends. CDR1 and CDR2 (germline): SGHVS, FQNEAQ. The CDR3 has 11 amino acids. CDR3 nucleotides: TGTGCCAGCAGCTTTGGAGATACGCAGTATTTT. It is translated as CASSFGDTQYF.

In DNA, the CDR3 is TGTGCCAGCAGTCCGACCATTTTCTATGGCTACACCTTC. This gives the protein CASSPTIFYGYTF. This chain joins TRBV6-5 and TRBJ1-2; D unresolved. Trimming stripped 5 bases from V and 4 bases from J, with 11 bases between. This CDR3 region has 13 residues. Germline CDR1 reads MNHEY; CDR2 reads SVGAGI.

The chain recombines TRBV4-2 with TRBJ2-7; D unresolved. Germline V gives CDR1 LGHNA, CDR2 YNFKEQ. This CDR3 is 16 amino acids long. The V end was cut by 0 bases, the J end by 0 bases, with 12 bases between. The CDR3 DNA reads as TGTGCCAGCAGCCAAGACCAACAGCTTGACTCCTACGAGCAGTACTTC. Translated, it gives CASSQDQQLDSYEQYF.

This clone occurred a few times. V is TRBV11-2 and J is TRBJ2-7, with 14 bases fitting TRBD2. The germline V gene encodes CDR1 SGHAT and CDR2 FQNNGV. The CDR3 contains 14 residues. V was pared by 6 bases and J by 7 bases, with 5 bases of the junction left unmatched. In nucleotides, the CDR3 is TGTGCCAGCAGATCGACTAGCGGGAGGGCAGAGCAGTACTTC. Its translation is CASRSTSGRAEQYF.

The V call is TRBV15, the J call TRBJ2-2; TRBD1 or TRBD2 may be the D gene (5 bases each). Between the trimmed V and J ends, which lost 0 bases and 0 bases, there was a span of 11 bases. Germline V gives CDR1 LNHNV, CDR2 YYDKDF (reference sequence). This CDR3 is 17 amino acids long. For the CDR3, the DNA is TGTGCCACCAGCAGAGAGTACGGGACGACGAACACCGGGGAGCTGTTTTTT. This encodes CATSREYGTTNTGELFF.

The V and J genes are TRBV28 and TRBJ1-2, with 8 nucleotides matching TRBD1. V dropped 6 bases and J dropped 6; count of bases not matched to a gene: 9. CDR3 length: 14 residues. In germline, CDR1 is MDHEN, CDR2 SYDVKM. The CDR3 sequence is CASRSPQGANGYTF. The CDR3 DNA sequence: TGTGCCAGCAGATCTCCGCAGGGGGCGAATGGCTACACCTTC.